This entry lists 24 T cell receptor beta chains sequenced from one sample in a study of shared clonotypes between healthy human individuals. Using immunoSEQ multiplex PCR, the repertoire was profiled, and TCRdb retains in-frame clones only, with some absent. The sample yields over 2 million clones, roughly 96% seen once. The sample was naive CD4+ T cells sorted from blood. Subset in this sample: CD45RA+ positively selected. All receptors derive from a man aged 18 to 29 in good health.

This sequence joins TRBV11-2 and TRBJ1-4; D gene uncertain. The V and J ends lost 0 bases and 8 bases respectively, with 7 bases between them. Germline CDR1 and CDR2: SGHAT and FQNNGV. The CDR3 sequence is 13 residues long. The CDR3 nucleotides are TGTGCCAGCAGCTTAGATCCGGGGGAAAAACTGTTTTTT. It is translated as CASSLDPGEKLFF.

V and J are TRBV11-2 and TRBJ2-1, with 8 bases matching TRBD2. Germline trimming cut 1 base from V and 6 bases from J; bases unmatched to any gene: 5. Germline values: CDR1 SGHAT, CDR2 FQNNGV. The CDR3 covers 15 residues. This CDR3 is CASSLGGGPGNEQFF. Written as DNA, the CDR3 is TGTGCCAGCAGCTTAGGCGGGGGGCCTGGCAATGAGCAGTTCTTC.

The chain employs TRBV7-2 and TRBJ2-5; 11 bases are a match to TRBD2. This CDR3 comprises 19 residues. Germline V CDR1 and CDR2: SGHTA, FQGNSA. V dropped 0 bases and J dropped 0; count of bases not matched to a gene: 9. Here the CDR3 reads CASSLALAGGWGDQETQYF. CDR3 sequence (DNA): TGTGCCAGCAGCTTAGCCCTAGCGGGAGGCTGGGGGGACCAAGAGACCCAGTACTTC.

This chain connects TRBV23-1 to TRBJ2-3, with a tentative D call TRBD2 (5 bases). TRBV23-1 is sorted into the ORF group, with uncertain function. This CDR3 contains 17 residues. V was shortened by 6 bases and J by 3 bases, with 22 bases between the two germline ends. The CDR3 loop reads CASSPRRGCEETDTQYF. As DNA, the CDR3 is TGCGCCAGCAGCCCCCGTCGGGGATGCGAGGAGACAGATACGCAGTATTTT.

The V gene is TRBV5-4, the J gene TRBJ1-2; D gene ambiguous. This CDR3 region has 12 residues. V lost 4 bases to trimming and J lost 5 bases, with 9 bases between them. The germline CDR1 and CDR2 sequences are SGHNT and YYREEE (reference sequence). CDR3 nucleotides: TGTGCCAGCAGCCCTACGGGTTATGGCTACACCTTC. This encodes CASSPTGYGYTF.

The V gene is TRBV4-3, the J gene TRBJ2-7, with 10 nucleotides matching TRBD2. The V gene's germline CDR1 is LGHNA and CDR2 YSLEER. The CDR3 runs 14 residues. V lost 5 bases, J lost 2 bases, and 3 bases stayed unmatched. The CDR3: CASSSTSGTYEQYF. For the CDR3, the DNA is TGCGCCAGCAGCTCCACTAGCGGGACCTACGAGCAGTACTTC.

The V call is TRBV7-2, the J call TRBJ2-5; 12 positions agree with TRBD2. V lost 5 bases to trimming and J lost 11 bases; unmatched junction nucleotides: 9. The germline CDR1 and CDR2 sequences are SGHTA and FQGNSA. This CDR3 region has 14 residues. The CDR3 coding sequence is TGTGCCAGCAGCACCCGACTAGCGGGGGAACTTCAGTACTTC. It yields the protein CASSTRLAGELQYF.

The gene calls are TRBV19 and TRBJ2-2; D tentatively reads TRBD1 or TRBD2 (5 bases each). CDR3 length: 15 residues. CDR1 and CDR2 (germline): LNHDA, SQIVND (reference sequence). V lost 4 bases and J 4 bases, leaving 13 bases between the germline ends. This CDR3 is CASSNSLRGTGELFF. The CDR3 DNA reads TGTGCCAGTAGTAACTCCCTGAGGGGCACCGGGGAGCTGTTTTTT.

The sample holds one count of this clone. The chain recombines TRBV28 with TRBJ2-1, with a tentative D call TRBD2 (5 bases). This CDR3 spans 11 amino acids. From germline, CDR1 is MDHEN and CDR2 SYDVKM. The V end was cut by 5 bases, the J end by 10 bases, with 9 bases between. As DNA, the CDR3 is TGTGCCAGCAGTATAGCGTACGAGCAGTTCTTC. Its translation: CASSIAYEQFF.

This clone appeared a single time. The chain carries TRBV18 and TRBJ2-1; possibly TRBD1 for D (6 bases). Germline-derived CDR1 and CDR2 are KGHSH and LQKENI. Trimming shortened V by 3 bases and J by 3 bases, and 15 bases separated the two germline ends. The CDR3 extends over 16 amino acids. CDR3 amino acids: CASSPSGTLHYNEQFF. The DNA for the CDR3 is TGTGCCAGCTCACCTTCCGGGACACTCCACTACAATGAGCAGTTCTTC.

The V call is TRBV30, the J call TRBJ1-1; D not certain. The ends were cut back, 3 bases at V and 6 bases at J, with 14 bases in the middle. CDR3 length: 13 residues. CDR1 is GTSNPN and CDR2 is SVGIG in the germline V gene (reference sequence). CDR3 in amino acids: CAWRAGGRPEAFF. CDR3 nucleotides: TGTGCCTGGAGGGCCGGCGGACGTCCTGAAGCTTTCTTT.

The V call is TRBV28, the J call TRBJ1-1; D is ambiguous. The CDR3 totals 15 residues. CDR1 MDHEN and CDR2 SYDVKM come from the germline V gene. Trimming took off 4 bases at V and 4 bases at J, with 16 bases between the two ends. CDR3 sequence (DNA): TGTGCCAGCAGTTGGGAGTCGTCGGGCACCACTGAAGCTTTCTTT. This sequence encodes CASSWESSGTTEAFF.

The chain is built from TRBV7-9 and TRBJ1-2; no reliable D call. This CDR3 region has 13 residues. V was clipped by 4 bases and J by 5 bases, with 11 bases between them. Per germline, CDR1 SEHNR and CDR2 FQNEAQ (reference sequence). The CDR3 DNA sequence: TGTGCCAGCAGCTCAATGGTTGCATATGGCTACACCTTC. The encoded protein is CASSSMVAYGYTF.

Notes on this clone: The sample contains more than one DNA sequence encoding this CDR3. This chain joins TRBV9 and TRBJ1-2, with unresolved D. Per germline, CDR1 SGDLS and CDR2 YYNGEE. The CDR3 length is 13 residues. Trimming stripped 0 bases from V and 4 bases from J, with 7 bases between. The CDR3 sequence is CASSVDGFYGYTF. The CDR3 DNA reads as TGTGCCAGCAGCGTAGATGGGTTCTATGGCTACACCTTC. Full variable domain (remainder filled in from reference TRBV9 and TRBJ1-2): DSGVTQTPKHLITATGQRVTLRCSPRSGDLSVYWYQQSLDQGLQFLIQYYNGEERAKGNILERFSAQQFPDLHSELNLSSLELGDSALYFCASSVDGFYGYTFGSGTRLTVV.

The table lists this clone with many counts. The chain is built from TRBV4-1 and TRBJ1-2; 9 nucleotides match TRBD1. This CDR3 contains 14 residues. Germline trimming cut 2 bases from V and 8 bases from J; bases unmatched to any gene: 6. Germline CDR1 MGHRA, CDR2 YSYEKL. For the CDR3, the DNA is TGCGCCAGCAGCCAACTTCGACAGGGGGGCGGCTACACCTTC. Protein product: CASSQLRQGGGYTF.

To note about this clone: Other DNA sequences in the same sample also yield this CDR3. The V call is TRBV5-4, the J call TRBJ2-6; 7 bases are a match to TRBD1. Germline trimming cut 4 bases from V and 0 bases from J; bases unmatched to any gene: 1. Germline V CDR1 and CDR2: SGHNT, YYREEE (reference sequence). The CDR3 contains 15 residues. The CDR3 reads CASSPGGSGANVLTF. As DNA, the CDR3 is TGTGCCAGCAGCCCAGGGGGCTCTGGGGCCAACGTCCTGACTTTC.

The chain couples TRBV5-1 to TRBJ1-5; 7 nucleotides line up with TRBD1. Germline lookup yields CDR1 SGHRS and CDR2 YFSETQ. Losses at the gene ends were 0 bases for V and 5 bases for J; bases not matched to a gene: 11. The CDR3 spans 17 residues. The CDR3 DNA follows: TGCGCCAGCAGCTTGGCCTGGGGCAGGGGGTCGGATCAGCCCCAGCATTTT. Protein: CASSLAWGRGSDQPQHF. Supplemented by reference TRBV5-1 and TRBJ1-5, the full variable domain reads KAGVTQTPRYLIKTRGQQVTLSCSPISGHRSVSWYQQTPGQGLQFLFEYFSETQRNKGNFPGRFSGRQFSNSRSEMNVSTLELGDSALYLCASSLAWGRGSDQPQHFGDGTRLSIL.

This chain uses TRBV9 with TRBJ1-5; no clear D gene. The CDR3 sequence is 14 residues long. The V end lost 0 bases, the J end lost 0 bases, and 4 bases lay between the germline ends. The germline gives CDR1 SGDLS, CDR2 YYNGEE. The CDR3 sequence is CASSVDHSNQPQHF. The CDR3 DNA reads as TGTGCCAGCAGCGTAGATCATAGCAATCAGCCCCAGCATTTT.

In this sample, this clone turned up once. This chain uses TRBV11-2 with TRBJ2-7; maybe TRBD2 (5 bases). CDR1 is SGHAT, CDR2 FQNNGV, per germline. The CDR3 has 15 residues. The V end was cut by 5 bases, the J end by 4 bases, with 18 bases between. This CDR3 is CASSMNRPPGYEQYF. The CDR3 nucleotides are TGTGCCAGCAGCATGAACCGTCCCCCGGGGTACGAGCAGTACTTC.

CDR3 residues: CASSRQGARYEQYF. CDR3 DNA sequence: TGTGCCAGCAGCAGACAGGGGGCAAGGTACGAGCAGTACTTC. The chain employs TRBV5-6 and TRBJ2-7; 10 bases are a match to TRBD1. This CDR3 has 14 residues. V lost 4 bases to trimming and J lost 4 bases; unmatched junction nucleotides: 5. Germline V gene lookup returns CDR1 SGHDT and CDR2 YYEEEE.

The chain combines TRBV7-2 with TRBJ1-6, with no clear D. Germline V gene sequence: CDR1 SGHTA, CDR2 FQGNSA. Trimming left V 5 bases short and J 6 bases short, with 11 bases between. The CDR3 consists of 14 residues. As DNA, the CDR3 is TGTGCCAGCAGCGGATCCTCCGTTAATTCACCCCTCCACTTT. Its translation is CASSGSSVNSPLHF.

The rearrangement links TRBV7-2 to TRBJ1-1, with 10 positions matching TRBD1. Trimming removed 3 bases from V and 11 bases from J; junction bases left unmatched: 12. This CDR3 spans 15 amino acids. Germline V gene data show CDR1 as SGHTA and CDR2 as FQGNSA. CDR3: CASSFAGTGEGRAFF. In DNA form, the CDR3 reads TGTGCCAGCAGCTTTGCCGGGACAGGGGAAGGGAGGGCTTTCTTT. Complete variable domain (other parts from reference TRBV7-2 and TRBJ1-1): GAGVSQSPSNKVTEKGKDVELRCDPISGHTALYWYRQSLGQGLEFLIYFQGNSAPDKSGLPSDRFSAERTGGSVSTLTIQRTQQEDSAVYLCASSFAGTGEGRAFFGQGTRLTVV.

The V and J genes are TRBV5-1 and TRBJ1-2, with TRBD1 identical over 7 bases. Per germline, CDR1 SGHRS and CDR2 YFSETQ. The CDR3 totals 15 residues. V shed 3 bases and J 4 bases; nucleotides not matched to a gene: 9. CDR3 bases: TGCGCCAGCAGCTCCAACGCCGGGACAGCCTATGGCTACACCTTC. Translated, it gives CASSSNAGTAYGYTF.

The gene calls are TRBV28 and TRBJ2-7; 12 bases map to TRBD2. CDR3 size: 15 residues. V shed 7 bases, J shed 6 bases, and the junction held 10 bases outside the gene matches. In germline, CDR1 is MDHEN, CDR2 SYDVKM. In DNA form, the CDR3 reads TGTGCCAGCACGAGCCCCCCTAGCGGGAGGGCCGAGCAGTACTTC. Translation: CASTSPPSGRAEQYF.